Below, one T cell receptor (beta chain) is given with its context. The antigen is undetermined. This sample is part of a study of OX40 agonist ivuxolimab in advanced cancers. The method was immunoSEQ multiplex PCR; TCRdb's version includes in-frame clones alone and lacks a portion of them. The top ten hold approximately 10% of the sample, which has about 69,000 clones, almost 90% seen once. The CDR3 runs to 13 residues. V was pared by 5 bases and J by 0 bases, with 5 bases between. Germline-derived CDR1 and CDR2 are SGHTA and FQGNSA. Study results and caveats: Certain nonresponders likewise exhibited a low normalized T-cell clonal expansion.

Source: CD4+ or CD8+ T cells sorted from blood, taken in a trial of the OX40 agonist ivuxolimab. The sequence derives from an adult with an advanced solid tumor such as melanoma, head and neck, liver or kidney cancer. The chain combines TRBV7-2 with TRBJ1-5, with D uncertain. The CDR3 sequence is CASSRNSNQPQHF. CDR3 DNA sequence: TGTGCCAGCAGCCGGAATAGCAATCAGCCCCAGCATTTT. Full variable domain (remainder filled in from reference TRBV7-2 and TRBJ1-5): GAGVSQSPSNKVTEKGKDVELRCDPISGHTALYWYRQSLGQGLEFLIYFQGNSAPDKSGLPSDRFSAERTGGSVSTLTIQRTQQEDSAVYLCASSRNSNQPQHFGDGTRLSIL.